What follows describes a single TCR beta chain. Its target is not known. This specimen comes from a study of radiotherapy plus CTLA-4 blockade in lung cancer. Study context: Disease control was present in around a third of patients, and objective responses in approximately 19%.

Regarding the study as a whole: The study found tumor-derived TCR clones expanded in blood after radiotherapy plus ipilimumab. Together with interferon-beta, which increased in serum after radiation, early dynamic changes in blood T cell clones were reportedly the best predictors of response.

The germline CDR1 and CDR2 sequences are SEHNR and FQNEAQ (reference sequence). CDR3 length: 12 amino acids. TCRdb's copy holds only in-frame clones and misses some; the assay was immunoSEQ multiplex PCR. The repertoire holds roughly 86,000 clones, with about four fifths as singletons. In chemo-refractory metastatic non-small-cell lung cancer, patients got ipilimumab CTLA-4 blockade together with focal radiation. This clonotype was sampled from a human donor with non-small cell lung cancer who had stable disease on radiotherapy plus ipilimumab. The chain links TRBV7-9 to TRBJ2-7; 9 nucleotides line up with TRBD1. Sequences were derived from peripheral blood, sampled from a patient treated with radiotherapy plus ipilimumab. The CDR3 sequence is CVGGTGSYEQYF. The CDR3 DNA sequence: TGTGTCGGGGGGACAGGGAGCTACGAGCAGTACTTC.